The source of this T cell receptor (beta chain) is a study of shared clonotypes between healthy human individuals. Whole-study findings and limits: For sorted subsets, rarefaction showed incomplete sequencing despite large depth. The researchers took only blood, and tissue repertoires probably look different.

To note about this clone: Its antigen remains unknown.

Donors comprised only Caucasian adults living in Nashville, Tennessee. The authors divided CD4+ cells into CD45RA+ naive and CD45RA-negative memory subsets. TCRdb's copy holds only in-frame clones and misses some; the assay was immunoSEQ multiplex PCR. The table lists about 2.4 million clones, 93% of them singletons. Germline V gene sequence: CDR1 MDHEN, CDR2 SYDVKM. Trimming took off 1 base at V and 10 bases at J, with 17 bases between the two ends. This CDR3 comprises 15 residues. This TCR was recovered from a man aged 18 to 29 in good health. Some clones in this sample may be carry-over from other donors' samples. The chain uses TRBV28 and TRBJ2-1; the D is unclear. What was sequenced was naive CD4+ T cells from PBMCs. As for subset: CD45RA+ positively selected. Here the CDR3 DNA reads TGTGCCAGCAGTTTATCCCCCATGGGGATGAGGGAGCAGTTCTTC. Protein sequence: CASSLSPMGMREQFF.